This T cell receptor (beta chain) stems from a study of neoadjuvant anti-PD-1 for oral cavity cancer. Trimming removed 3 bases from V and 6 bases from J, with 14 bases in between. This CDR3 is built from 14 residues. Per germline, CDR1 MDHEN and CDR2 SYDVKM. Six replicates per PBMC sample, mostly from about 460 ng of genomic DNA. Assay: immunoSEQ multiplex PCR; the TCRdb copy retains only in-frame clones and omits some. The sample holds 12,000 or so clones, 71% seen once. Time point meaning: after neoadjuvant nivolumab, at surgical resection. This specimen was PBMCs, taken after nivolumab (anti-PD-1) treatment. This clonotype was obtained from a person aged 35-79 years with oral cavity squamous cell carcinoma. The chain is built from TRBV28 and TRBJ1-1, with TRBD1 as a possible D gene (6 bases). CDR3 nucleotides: TGTGCCAGCAGTTTTCTACAGGGATCCGCTGAAGCTTTCTTT. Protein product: CASSFLQGSAEAFF.